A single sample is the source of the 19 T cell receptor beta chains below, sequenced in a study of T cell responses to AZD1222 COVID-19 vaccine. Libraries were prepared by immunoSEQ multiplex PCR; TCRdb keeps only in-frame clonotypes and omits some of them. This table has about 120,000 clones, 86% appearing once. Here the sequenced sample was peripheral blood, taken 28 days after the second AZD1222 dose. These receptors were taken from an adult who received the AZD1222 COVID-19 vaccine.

The CDR3: CASSQDLATGGITEAFF. CDR3 DNA sequence: TGTGCCAGCAGCCAAGATCTGGCGACAGGGGGCATCACTGAAGCTTTCTTT. The gene calls are TRBV3-1 (or the pseudogene TRBV3-2) and TRBJ1-1; 10 bases are shared with TRBD1. This CDR3 region has 17 residues. V was pared by 0 bases and J by 4 bases, with 8 bases of the junction left unmatched. Germline V lookup: CDR1 LGHDT, CDR2 YNNKEL (reference sequence).

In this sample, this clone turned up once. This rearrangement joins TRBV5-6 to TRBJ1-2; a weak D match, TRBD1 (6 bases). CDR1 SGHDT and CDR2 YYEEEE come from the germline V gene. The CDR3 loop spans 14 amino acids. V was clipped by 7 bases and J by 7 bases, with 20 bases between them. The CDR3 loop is CASASRQALGGYTF. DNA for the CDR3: TGTGCCAGCGCCTCTAGACAGGCCCTGGGTGGCTACACCTTC.

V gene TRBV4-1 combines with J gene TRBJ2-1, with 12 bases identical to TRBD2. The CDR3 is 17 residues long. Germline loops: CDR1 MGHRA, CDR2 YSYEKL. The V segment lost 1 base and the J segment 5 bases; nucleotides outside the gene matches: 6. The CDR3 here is CASSQAERTSGNNEQFF. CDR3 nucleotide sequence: TGCGCCAGCAGCCAAGCCGAGCGGACTAGCGGGAACAATGAGCAGTTCTTC.

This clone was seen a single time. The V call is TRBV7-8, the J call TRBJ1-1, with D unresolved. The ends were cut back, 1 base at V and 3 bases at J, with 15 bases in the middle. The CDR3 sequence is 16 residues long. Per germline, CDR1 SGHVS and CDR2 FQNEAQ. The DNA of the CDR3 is TGTGCCAGCAGCTTAGGCGCGTGGGCCGGGGACACTGAAGCTTTCTTT. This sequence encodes CASSLGAWAGDTEAFF.

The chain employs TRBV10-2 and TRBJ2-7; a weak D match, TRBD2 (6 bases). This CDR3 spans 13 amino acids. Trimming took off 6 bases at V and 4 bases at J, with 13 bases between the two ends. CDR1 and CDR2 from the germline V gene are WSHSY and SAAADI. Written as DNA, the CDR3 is TGCGCCAGCAGGCCTAGCGTATTGTACGAGCAGTACTTC. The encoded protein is CASRPSVLYEQYF.

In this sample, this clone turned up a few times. The CDR3, as DNA: TGCGCCAGCAGCCAGGCTGCTTACAGGGGGCGCTTACTCAATGAGCAGTTCTTC. It translates to CASSQAAYRGRLLNEQFF. The chain couples TRBV4-1 to TRBJ2-1, with TRBD1 identical over 9 bases. V was clipped by 3 bases and J by 6 bases; unmatched bases: 15. From germline, CDR1 is MGHRA and CDR2 YSYEKL. CDR3 length equals 18 residues.

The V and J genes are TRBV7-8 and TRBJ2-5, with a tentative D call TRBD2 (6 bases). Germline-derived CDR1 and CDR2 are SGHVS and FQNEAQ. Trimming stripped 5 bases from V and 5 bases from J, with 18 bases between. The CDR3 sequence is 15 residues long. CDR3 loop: CASSPLPGGPETQYF. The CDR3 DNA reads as TGTGCCAGCAGCCCCCTCCCCGGAGGGCCGGAGACCCAGTACTTC.

The CDR3 region has the DNA TGTGCCATCAGTGAGTCTGTGCCGCGGGAGCAGTACTTC. Translating it yields CAISESVPREQYF. The rearrangement uses TRBV10-3 and TRBJ2-7; D is ambiguous. Trimming removed 0 bases at V and 7 bases at J, with 10 bases between. The CDR3 loop spans 13 amino acids. Germline loops: CDR1 ENHRY, CDR2 SYGVKD.

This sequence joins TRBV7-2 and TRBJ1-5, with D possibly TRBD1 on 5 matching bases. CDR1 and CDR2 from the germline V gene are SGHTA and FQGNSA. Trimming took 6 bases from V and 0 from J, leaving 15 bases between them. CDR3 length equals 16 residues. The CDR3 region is CASSYTGVGSNQPQHF. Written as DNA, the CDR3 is TGTGCCAGCAGTTATACAGGTGTCGGTAGCAATCAGCCCCAGCATTTT. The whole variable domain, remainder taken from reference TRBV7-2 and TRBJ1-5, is GAGVSQSPSNKVTEKGKDVELRCDPISGHTALYWYRQSLGQGLEFLIYFQGNSAPDKSGLPSDRFSAERTGGSVSTLTIQRTQQEDSAVYLCASSYTGVGSNQPQHFGDGTRLSIL.

CDR3 in amino acids: CASSQERDQPQHF. CDR3 in DNA: TGTGCCAGCAGCCAGGAACGTGATCAGCCCCAGCATTTT. The chain joins TRBV12-3 or TRBV12-4 to TRBJ1-5; D gene ambiguous. The CDR3 totals 13 residues. The V gene lost 6 bases and the J gene lost 5 bases, with 11 bases spanning the gap.

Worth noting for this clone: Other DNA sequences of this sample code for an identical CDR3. The CDR3 region has the DNA TGTGCCAGCAGTTTATTGAGGGGAACTGAAGCTTTCTTT. It translates to CASSLLRGTEAFF. The genes are TRBV27 and TRBJ1-1, with D possibly being TRBD1 (5 bases). V lost 1 base and J 5 bases, leaving 8 bases between the germline ends. Germline V gene lookup returns CDR1 MNHEY and CDR2 SMNVEV (reference sequence). The CDR3 is 13 residues long.

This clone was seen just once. The CDR3 loop is CASSQDPAGSSYNEQFF. The DNA for the CDR3 is TGTGCCAGCAGCCAAGATCCAGCGGGGAGCTCCTACAATGAGCAGTTCTTC. The rearrangement links TRBV3-1 (or the pseudogene TRBV3-2) to TRBJ2-1; 7 bases align to TRBD2. The germline gives CDR1 LGHDT, CDR2 YNNKEL (reference sequence). Losses at the gene ends were 0 bases for V and 0 bases for J; bases not matched to a gene: 5. The CDR3 consists of 17 residues.

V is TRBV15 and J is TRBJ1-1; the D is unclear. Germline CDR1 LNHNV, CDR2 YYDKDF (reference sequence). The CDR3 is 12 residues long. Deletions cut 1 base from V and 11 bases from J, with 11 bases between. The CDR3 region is CATSRVSSRAFF. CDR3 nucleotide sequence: TGTGCCACCAGCAGAGTTTCGAGTAGGGCTTTCTTT.

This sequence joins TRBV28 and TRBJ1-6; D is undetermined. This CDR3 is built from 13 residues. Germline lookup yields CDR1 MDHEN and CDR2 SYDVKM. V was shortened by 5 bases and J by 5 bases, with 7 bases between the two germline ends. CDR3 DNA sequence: TGTGCCAGCAGTAGCACCCATAATTCACCCCTCCACTTT. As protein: CASSSTHNSPLHF.

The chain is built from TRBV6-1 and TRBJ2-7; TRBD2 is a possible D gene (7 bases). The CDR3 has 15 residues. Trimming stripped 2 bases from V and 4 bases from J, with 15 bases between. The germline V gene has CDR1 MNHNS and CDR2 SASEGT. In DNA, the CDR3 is TGTGCCAGCAGTGAAAAGACAGGCGGGAGTTACGAGCAGTACTTC. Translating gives CASSEKTGGSYEQYF.

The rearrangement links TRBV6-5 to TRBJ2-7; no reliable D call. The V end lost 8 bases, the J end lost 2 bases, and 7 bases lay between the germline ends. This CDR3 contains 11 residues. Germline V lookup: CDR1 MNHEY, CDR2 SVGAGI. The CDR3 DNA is TGTGCCAGCGGTATGGCCTACGAGCAGTACTTC. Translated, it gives CASGMAYEQYF.

CDR3 nucleotides: TGTGCCTGGCAACGGGAGGGCCGGAATGAGCAGTTCTTC. This encodes CAWQREGRNEQFF. The V gene is TRBV30, the J gene TRBJ2-1; 8 bases fit TRBD2. The V and J ends lost 5 bases and 7 bases, in that order; junction bases with no gene match: 7. This CDR3 has 13 amino acids. Looked up from germline, CDR1 is GTSNPN and CDR2 is SVGIG (reference sequence).

The CDR3 region has the DNA TGTGCCAGCAGGAAAGACAGGGCAGGGCCTGAAGCTTTCTTT. Translation: CASRKDRAGPEAFF. V usage is TRBV27 and J usage is TRBJ1-1; TRBD1 matches at 7 bases. V was clipped by 6 bases and J by 6 bases; unmatched bases: 10. Germline loops: CDR1 MNHEY, CDR2 SMNVEV (reference sequence). The CDR3 has 14 residues.

CDR3 DNA: TGTGCCAGCAGCTACCGGGGAATCCGCACAGATACGCAGTATTTT. This codes for CASSYRGIRTDTQYF. The rearrangement links TRBV11-2 to TRBJ2-3; D possibly corresponds to TRBD2 (5 bases). V shed 4 bases and J shed 1 base, with 12 bases lying between them. CDR1 and CDR2 (germline): SGHAT, FQNNGV. The CDR3 runs to 15 residues.